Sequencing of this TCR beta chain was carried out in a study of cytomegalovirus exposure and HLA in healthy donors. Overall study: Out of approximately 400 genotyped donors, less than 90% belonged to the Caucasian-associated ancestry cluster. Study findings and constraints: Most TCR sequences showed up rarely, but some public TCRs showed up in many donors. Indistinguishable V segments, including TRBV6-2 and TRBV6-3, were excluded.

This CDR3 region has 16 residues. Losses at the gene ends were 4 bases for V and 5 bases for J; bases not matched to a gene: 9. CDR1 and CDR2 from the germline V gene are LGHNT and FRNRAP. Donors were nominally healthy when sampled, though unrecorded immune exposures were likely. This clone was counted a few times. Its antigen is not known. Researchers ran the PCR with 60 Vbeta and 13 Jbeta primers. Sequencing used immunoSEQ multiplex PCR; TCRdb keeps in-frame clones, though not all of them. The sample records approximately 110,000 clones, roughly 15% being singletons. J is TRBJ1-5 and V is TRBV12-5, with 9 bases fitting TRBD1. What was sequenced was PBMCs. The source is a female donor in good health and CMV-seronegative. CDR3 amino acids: CASGSSGTGTDQPQHF. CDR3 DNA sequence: TGTGCTAGTGGTTCATCCGGGACAGGGACCGATCAGCCCCAGCATTTT.